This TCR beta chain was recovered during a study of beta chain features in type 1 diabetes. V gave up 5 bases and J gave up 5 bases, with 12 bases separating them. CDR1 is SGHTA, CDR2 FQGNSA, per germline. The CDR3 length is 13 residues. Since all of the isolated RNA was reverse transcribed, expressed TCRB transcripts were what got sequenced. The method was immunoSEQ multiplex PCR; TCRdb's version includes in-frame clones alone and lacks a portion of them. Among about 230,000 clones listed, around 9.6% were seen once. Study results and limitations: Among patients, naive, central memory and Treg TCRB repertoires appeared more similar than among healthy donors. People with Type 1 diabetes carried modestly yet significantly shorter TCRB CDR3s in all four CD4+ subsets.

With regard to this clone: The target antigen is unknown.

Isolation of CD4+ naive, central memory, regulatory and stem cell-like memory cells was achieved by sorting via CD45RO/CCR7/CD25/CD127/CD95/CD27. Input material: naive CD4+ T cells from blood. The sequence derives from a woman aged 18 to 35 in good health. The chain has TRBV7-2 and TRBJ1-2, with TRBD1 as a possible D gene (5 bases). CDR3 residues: CASSPLKGYGYTF. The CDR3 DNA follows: TGTGCCAGCAGCCCCCTGAAGGGGTATGGCTACACCTTC. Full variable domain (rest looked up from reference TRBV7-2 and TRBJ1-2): GAGVSQSPSNKVTEKGKDVELRCDPISGHTALYWYRQSLGQGLEFLIYFQGNSAPDKSGLPSDRFSAERTGGSVSTLTIQRTQQEDSAVYLCASSPLKGYGYTFGSGTRLTVV.